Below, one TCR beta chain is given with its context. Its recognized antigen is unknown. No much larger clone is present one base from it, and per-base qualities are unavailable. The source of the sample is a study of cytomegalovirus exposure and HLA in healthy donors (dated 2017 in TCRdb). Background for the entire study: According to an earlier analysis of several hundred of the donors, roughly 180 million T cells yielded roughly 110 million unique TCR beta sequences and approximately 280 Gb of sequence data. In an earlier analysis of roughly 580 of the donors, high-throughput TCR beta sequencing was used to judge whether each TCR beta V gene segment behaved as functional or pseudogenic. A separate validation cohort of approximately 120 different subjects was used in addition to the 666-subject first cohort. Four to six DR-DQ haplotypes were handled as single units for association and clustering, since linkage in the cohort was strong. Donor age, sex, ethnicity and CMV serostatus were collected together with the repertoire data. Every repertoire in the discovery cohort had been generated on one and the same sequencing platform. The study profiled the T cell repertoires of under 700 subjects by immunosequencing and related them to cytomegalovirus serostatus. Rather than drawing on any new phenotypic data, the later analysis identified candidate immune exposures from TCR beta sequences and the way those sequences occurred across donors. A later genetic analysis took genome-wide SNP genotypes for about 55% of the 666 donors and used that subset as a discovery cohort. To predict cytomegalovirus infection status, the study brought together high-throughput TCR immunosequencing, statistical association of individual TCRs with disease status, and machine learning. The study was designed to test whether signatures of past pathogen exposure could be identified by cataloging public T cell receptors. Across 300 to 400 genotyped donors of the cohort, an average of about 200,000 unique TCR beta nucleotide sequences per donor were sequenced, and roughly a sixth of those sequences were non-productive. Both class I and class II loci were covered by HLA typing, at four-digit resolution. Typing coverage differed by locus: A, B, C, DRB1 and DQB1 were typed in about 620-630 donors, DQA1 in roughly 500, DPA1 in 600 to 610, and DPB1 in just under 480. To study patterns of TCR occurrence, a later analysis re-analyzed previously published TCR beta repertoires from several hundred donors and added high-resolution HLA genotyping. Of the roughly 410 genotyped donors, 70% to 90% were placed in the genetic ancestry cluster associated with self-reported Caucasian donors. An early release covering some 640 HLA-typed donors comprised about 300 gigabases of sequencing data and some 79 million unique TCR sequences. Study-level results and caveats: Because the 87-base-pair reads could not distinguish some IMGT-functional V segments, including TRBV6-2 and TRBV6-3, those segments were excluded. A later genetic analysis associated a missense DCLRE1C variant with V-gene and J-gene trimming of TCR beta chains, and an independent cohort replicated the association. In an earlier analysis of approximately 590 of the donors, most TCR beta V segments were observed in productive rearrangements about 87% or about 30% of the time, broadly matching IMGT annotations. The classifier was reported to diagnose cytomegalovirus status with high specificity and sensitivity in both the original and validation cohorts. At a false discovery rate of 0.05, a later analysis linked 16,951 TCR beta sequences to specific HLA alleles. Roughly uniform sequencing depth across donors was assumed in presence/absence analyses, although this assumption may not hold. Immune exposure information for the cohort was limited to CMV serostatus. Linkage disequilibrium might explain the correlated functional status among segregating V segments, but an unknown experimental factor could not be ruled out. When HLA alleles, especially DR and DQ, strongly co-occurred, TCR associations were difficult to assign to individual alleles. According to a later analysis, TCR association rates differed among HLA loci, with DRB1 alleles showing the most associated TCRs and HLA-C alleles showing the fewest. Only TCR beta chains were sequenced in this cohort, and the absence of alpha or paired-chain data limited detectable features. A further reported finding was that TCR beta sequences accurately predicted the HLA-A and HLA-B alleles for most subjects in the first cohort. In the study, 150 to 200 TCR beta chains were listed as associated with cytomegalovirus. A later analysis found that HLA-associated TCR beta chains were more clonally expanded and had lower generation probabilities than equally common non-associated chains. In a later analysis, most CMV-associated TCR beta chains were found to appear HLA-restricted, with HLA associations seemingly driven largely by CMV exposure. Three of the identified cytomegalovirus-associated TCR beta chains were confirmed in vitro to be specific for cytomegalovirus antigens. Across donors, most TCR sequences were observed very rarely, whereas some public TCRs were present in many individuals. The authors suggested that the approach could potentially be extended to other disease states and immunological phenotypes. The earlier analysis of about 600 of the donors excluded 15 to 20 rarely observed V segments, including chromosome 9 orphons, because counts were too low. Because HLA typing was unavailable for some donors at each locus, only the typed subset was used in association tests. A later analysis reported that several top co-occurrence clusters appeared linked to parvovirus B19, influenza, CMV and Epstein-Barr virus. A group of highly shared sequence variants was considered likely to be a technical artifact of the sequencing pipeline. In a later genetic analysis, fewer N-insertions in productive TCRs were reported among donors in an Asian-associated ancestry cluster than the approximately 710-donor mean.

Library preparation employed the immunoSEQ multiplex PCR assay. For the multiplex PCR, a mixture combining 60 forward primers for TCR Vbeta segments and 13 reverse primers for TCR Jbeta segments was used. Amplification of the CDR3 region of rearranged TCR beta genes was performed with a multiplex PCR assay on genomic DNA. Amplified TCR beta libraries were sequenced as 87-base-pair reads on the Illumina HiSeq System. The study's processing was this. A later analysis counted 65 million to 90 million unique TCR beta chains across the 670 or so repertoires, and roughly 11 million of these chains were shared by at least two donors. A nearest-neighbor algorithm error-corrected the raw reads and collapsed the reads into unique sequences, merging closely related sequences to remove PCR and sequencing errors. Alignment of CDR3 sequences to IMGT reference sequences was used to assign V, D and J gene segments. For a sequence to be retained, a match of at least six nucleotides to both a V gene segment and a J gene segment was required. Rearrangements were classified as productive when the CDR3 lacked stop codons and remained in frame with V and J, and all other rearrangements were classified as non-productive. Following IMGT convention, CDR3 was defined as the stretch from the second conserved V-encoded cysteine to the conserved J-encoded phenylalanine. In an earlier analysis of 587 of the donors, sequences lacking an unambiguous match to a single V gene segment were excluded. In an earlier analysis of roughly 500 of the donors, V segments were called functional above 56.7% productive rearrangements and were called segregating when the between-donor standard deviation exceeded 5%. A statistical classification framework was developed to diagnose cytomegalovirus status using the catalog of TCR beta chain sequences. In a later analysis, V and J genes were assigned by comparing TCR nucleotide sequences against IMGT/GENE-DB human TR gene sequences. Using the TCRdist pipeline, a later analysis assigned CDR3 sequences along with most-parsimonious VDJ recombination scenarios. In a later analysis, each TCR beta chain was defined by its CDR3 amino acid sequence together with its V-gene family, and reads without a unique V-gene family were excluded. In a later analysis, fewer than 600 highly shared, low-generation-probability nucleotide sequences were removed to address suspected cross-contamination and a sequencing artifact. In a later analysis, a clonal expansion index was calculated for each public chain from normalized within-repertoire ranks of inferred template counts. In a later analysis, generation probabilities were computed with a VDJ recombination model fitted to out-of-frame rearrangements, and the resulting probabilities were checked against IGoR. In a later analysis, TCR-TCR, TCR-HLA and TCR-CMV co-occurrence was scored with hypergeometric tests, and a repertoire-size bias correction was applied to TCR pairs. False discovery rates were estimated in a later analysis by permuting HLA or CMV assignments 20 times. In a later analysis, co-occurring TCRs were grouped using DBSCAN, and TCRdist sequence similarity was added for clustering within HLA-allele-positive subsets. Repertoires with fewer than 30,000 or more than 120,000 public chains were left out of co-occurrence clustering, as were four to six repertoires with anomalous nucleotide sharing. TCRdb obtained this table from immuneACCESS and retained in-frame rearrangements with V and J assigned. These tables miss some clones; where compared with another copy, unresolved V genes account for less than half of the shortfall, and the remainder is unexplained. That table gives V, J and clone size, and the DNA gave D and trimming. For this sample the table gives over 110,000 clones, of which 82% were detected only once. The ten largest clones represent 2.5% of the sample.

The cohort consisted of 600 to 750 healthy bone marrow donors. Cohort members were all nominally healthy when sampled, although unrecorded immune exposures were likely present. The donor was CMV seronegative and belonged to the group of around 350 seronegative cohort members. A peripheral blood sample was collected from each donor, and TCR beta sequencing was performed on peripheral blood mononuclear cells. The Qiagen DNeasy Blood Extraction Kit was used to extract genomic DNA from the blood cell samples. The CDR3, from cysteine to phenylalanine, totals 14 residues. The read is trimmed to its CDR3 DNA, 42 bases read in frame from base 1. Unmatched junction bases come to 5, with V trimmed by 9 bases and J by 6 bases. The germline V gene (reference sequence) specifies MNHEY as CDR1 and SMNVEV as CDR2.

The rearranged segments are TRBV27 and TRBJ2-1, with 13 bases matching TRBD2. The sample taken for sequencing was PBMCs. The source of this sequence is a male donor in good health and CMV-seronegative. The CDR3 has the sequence CASRTSGSANEQFF. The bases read TGTGCCAGTCGGACTAGCGGGAGCGCCAATGAGCAGTTCTTC.